One and the same sample provided the 26 T cell receptor beta chains below, sequenced in a study of regulatory dendritic cells for organ transplantation. TCRdb's copy holds only in-frame clones and misses some; the assay was immunoSEQ multiplex PCR. Among nearly 30,000 clones, 75% to 80% were seen once, and the ten largest hold less than 2.5%. Source material: memory CD4+ T cells from blood. Regarding subset: CD45RO+ memory T cells. All receptors come from a human donor in good health.

V usage is TRBV18 and J usage is TRBJ2-7; no clear D. V was shortened by 3 bases and J by 0 bases, with 12 bases between the two germline ends. The germline V gene encodes CDR1 KGHSH and CDR2 LQKENI. This CDR3 region has 15 residues. In nucleotides, the CDR3 is TGTGCCAGCTCACCTAGGGAAGGTAACTCCTACGAGCAGTACTTC. It codes for CASSPREGNSYEQYF.

This clone has just a few counts. The CDR3 here is CASSALTAYSYNSPLHF. CDR3 in DNA: TGTGCCAGCAGCGCACTCACGGCCTACTCCTATAATTCACCCCTCCACTTT. The genes are TRBV7-9 and TRBJ1-6; D is uncertain. Germline V gene sequence: CDR1 SEHNR, CDR2 FQNEAQ (reference sequence). The CDR3 has 17 amino acids. The V end was cut by 5 bases, the J end by 0 bases, with 14 bases between.

This chain joins TRBV5-6 and TRBJ2-3, with TRBD2 matching 9 bases. The CDR3 spans 14 residues. In germline, CDR1 is SGHDT, CDR2 YYEEEE. V was clipped by 3 bases and J by 1 base; unmatched bases: 0. This CDR3 is CASSSSGGTDTQYF. CDR3 DNA sequence: TGTGCCAGCAGCTCTAGCGGGGGCACAGATACGCAGTATTTT. The variable domain in full, with the rest retrieved from reference TRBV5-6 and TRBJ2-3, is DAGVTQSPTHLIKTRGQQVTLRCSPKSGHDTVSWYQQALGQGPQFIFQYYEEEERQRGNFPDRFSGHQFPNYSSELNVNALLLGDSALYLCASSSSGGTDTQYFGPGTRLTVL.

This chain uses TRBV7-2 with TRBJ1-2, with D perhaps TRBD1 (5 bases). Germline loops: CDR1 SGHTA, CDR2 FQGNSA. The CDR3 is 16 amino acids. The V end lost 2 bases, the J end lost 4 bases, and 17 bases lay between the germline ends. The CDR3 protein is CASSLMVSGLIYGYTF. The DNA of the CDR3 is TGTGCCAGCAGCTTAATGGTCTCGGGACTGATCTATGGCTACACCTTC.

This clone was observed a single time. This rearrangement joins TRBV29-1 to TRBJ2-2, with TRBD1 matching 10 bases. CDR3 size: 13 residues. The germline V gene has CDR1 SQVTM and CDR2 ANQGSEA. The junction had 3 bases not matched to a gene; V was cut back by 6 bases and J by 5 bases. CDR3 residues: CSVDRGRTGELFF. Here the CDR3 DNA reads TGCAGCGTAGACAGGGGGCGGACCGGGGAGCTGTTTTTT.

The chain couples TRBV12-5 to TRBJ1-4, with 8 bases identical to TRBD1. The germline gives CDR1 LGHNT, CDR2 FRNRAP. The trim removed 0 bases at V and 8 bases at J, leaving 8 bases unmatched. The CDR3 is made up of 16 amino acids. The CDR3 sequence: CASGLVGSGGREKLFF. CDR3 nucleotide sequence: TGTGCTAGTGGTTTGGTTGGGTCAGGGGGCAGGGAAAAACTGTTTTTT.

The chain carries TRBV7-3 and TRBJ2-5; D unresolved. CDR3 length: 12 amino acids. V was clipped by 1 base and J by 5 bases, with 5 bases between them. Per the germline V gene, CDR1 is SGHTA and CDR2 is FQGTGA. The CDR3 coding sequence is TGTGCCAGCAGCTTAATGGGGGAGACCCAGTACTTC. Amino acid sequence: CASSLMGETQYF.

The V gene is TRBV15, the J gene TRBJ1-2, with D uncertain. The ends were cut back, 1 base at V and 3 bases at J, with 6 bases in the middle. The CDR3 has 13 residues. Germline V gives CDR1 LNHNV, CDR2 YYDKDF (reference sequence). The CDR3 here is CATSRARDYGYTF. In DNA form, the CDR3 reads TGTGCCACCAGCAGAGCACGGGACTATGGCTACACCTTC.

The chain recombines TRBV5-4 with TRBJ2-7; D might be TRBD2 (5 bases). The germline CDR1 and CDR2 sequences are SGHNT and YYREEE (reference sequence). Trimming cost V 4 bases and J 5 bases, with 13 bases left between them. The CDR3 is 13 residues long. CDR3 residues: CASSGLFQDEQYF. The CDR3 bases are TGTGCCAGCAGCGGACTTTTTCAAGACGAGCAGTACTTC.

CDR3 sequence reads: CASSPRAGRVQPQHF. CDR3 DNA: TGTGCCAGCTCACCACGGGCCGGGCGGGTTCAGCCCCAGCATTTT. V is TRBV18 and J is TRBJ1-5; no firm D call. CDR3 length: 15 amino acids. V was clipped by 1 base and J by 6 bases, with 13 bases between them. The germline V gene has CDR1 KGHSH and CDR2 LQKENI.

This chain joins TRBV9 and TRBJ1-2; possibly TRBD1 for D (6 bases). The V end was cut by 0 bases, the J end by 8 bases, with 14 bases between. Germline CDR1 SGDLS, CDR2 YYNGEE. The CDR3 length is 14 residues. The CDR3 sequence: CASSVARGRGGYTF. Written as DNA, the CDR3 is TGTGCCAGCAGCGTAGCTAGGGGCAGGGGCGGCTACACCTTC.

The chain is built from TRBV11-2 and TRBJ2-2; D unresolved. Trimming took 5 bases from V and 6 from J, leaving 13 bases between them. In germline, CDR1 is SGHAT, CDR2 FQNNGV. The CDR3 sequence is 14 residues long. The CDR3 nucleotides are TGTGCCAGCAGCCCTAAGATACCACCCGGGGAGCTGTTTTTT. Translation gives CASSPKIPPGELFF.

The genes are TRBV29-1 and TRBJ2-7, with D possibly TRBD2 on 6 matching bases. The ends were cut back, 6 bases at V and 2 bases at J, with 11 bases in the middle. The CDR3 consists of 12 residues. CDR1 SQVTM and CDR2 ANQGSEA come from the germline V gene. Here the CDR3 reads CSVAGRTYEQYF. CDR3 DNA sequence: TGCAGCGTCGCGGGACGGACCTACGAGCAGTACTTC.

The table lists this clone with a few counts. This chain connects TRBV19 to TRBJ2-3; either TRBD1 or TRBD2 may fit D (5 bases each). V was cut by 5 bases and J by 0 bases, with 21 bases left in between. CDR1 and CDR2 (germline): LNHDA, SQIVND (reference sequence). The CDR3 extends over 18 amino acids. The CDR3 is CASSGGTEGHPSTDTQYF. CDR3 nucleotides: TGTGCCAGTAGTGGGGGAACGGAAGGCCATCCTAGCACAGATACGCAGTATTTT.

The rearrangement links TRBV9 to TRBJ1-3; unclear D gene. The V gene lost 0 bases and the J gene lost 0 bases, with 4 bases spanning the gap. Per germline, CDR1 SGDLS and CDR2 YYNGEE. The CDR3 is 14 amino acids. CDR3 in amino acids: CASSVDSSGNTIYF. The CDR3, as DNA: TGTGCCAGCAGCGTAGACTCCTCTGGAAACACCATATATTTT. Full variable domain (rest looked up from reference TRBV9 and TRBJ1-3): DSGVTQTPKHLITATGQRVTLRCSPRSGDLSVYWYQQSLDQGLQFLIQYYNGEERAKGNILERFSAQQFPDLHSELNLSSLELGDSALYFCASSVDSSGNTIYFGEGSWLTVV.

V usage is TRBV5-6 and J usage is TRBJ2-3, with D uncertain. The germline V gene encodes CDR1 SGHDT and CDR2 YYEEEE. V was cut by 0 bases and J by 2 bases, with 10 bases left in between. CDR3 length: 15 residues. CDR3 residues: CASSLVTMATDTQYF. The CDR3 DNA is TGTGCCAGCAGCTTGGTTACAATGGCCACAGATACGCAGTATTTT.

The count of this clone is one. This chain joins TRBV5-8 and TRBJ2-5; D might be TRBD1 or TRBD2, each matching 5 bases. V was shortened by 4 bases and J by 9 bases, with 22 bases between the two germline ends. This CDR3 spans 15 amino acids. Germline V gene sequence: CDR1 SGHTS, CDR2 YDEGEE. The CDR3 nucleotides read TGTGCCAGCAGCGTGGGAAGGGGCCGTAGAGGGGCCCAGTACTTC. It encodes CASSVGRGRRGAQYF.

The rearrangement links TRBV19 to TRBJ1-4; a possible D gene is TRBD1 (6 bases). V shed 2 bases and J shed 7 bases, with 14 bases lying between them. Germline V gene lookup returns CDR1 LNHDA and CDR2 SQIVND (reference sequence). This CDR3 is 15 amino acids long. The CDR3 loop is CASSIMGGSIEKLFF. CDR3 coding DNA: TGTGCCAGTAGTATAATGGGGGGCTCTATTGAAAAACTGTTTTTT.

This clone was counted a single time. V is TRBV19 and J is TRBJ2-7; 9 nucleotides align to TRBD1. The J segment lost 2 bases and the V segment lost 5 bases, leaving 4 bases of the junction unmatched. The length of the CDR3 is 14 residues. The V gene's germline CDR1 is LNHDA and CDR2 SQIVND (reference sequence). This CDR3 is CASSVTGGPYEQYF. The CDR3 DNA sequence: TGTGCCAGTAGTGTGACAGGGGGGCCCTACGAGCAGTACTTC.

The V gene is TRBV30, the J gene TRBJ1-5; D not certain. The ends were cut back, 0 bases at V and 4 bases at J, with 7 bases in the middle. There are 13 residues in the CDR3. Germline V CDR1 and CDR2: GTSNPN, SVGIG (reference sequence). As DNA, the CDR3 is TGTGCCTGGAGTGTCTCGCAAAATCAGCCCCAGCATTTT. It yields the protein CAWSVSQNQPQHF.

The chain joins TRBV7-2 to TRBJ2-5; 7 bases are shared with TRBD2. Trimming took 5 bases from V and 4 from J; bases not matched to a gene: 7. CDR1 and CDR2 (germline): SGHTA, FQGNSA. This CDR3 spans 14 amino acids. The CDR3 region has the DNA TGTGCCAGCAGCCTCCTATGGGGGGGAGAGACCCAGTACTTC. It is translated as CASSLLWGGETQYF. Full variable domain (missing parts from reference TRBV7-2 and TRBJ2-5): GAGVSQSPSNKVTEKGKDVELRCDPISGHTALYWYRQSLGQGLEFLIYFQGNSAPDKSGLPSDRFSAERTGGSVSTLTIQRTQQEDSAVYLCASSLLWGGETQYFGPGTRLLVL.

V is TRBV27 and J is TRBJ2-5; a possible D gene is TRBD2 (6 bases). Trimming removed 6 bases from V and 2 bases from J, with 13 bases in between. The CDR3 contains 14 residues. In germline, CDR1 is MNHEY, CDR2 SMNVEV (reference sequence). CDR3 sequence reads: CASRPLALQETQYF. CDR3 DNA sequence: TGTGCCAGCAGACCCCTAGCGTTGCAAGAGACCCAGTACTTC.

V usage is TRBV28 and J usage is TRBJ2-7; D is perhaps TRBD1 or TRBD2 (5 bases each). V lost 2 bases and J lost 6, with 8 bases in between. The CDR3 is made up of 12 amino acids. The germline V gene has CDR1 MDHEN and CDR2 SYDVKM. For the CDR3, the DNA is TGTGCCAGCAGTTTAGGGGGTTTCGAGCAGTACTTC. Translating gives CASSLGGFEQYF.

The V call is TRBV18, the J call TRBJ1-1; 11 nucleotides line up with TRBD1. Looked up from germline, CDR1 is KGHSH and CDR2 is LQKENI. The CDR3 runs 16 residues. The V and J ends lost 5 bases and 0 bases, in that order; junction bases with no gene match: 5. The CDR3 sequence is CASSEDRGRVNTEAFF. The CDR3 DNA sequence: TGTGCCAGCTCAGAGGACAGGGGGCGCGTGAACACTGAAGCTTTCTTT.

This clone was picked up a small number of times. The chain uses TRBV4-2 and TRBJ1-2; TRBD1 is a possible D gene (5 bases). This CDR3 has 15 amino acids. Germline CDR1 and CDR2: LGHNA and YNFKEQ. Trimming removed 1 base from V and 6 bases from J, with 15 bases in between. The CDR3: CASSQGGGPQDGYTF. In DNA, the CDR3 is TGTGCCAGCAGCCAAGGGGGCGGACCCCAAGATGGCTACACCTTC.

This clone is a singleton in its sample. The chain has TRBV6-6 and TRBJ2-5, with D unclear. The CDR3 runs to 14 residues. Trimming stripped 6 bases from V and 1 base from J, with 12 bases between. Looked up from germline, CDR1 is MNHNY and CDR2 is SVGAGI (reference sequence). The CDR3 loop reads CASSHGNLQETQYF. The DNA for the CDR3 is TGTGCCAGCAGCCACGGTAACCTCCAAGAGACCCAGTACTTC.